Following are 26 T cell receptor beta chains from one sample sequenced in a study of blood T cells in healthy people across ages. A second 7 to 11 cycle PCR used barcoded and J-beta primers. TCRdb called the 5' RACE reads again in MiXCR, with one record for every CDR3 protein. The profile shows about 640,000 distinct CDR3 sequences, 40% to 50% of them singletons. Source material: blood. The receptors here all came from a man older than 75 in good health.

The chain recombines TRBV5-6 with TRBJ2-3; the D is unclear. V was pared by 4 bases and J by 2 bases, with 17 bases between. The CDR3 extends over 16 amino acids. The germline V gene has CDR1 SGHDT and CDR2 YYEEEE. The CDR3 is CASSPLSNSFTDTQYF. CDR3 bases: TGTGCCAGCAGCCCCCTCTCTAACAGTTTCACAGATACGCAGTATTTT.

The V and J genes are TRBV15 and TRBJ2-7; 8 positions agree with TRBD1. Germline V gene sequence: CDR1 LNHNV, CDR2 YYDKDF (reference sequence). CDR3 length: 13 residues. Trimming at V came to 4 bases and at J to 3 bases, leaving 2 bases not matched to a gene. The CDR3 spells CATSKDRDYEQYF. The CDR3 DNA reads TGTGCCACCAGCAAGGACAGGGACTACGAGCAGTACTTC.

This clonotype has just a few counts. The CDR3 sequence is CSVGTANTGELFF. Written as DNA, the CDR3 is TGCAGCGTTGGTACAGCGAACACCGGGGAGCTGTTTTTT. The gene calls are TRBV29-1 and TRBJ2-2; D call uncertain. Germline values: CDR1 SQVTM, CDR2 ANQGSEA. CDR3 length: 13 amino acids. The V end lost 4 bases, the J end lost 0 bases, and 6 bases lay between the germline ends.

The V gene is TRBV12-3 or TRBV12-4, the J gene TRBJ2-4, with TRBD2 matching over 12 bases. TRBJ2-7 matches the DNA end more closely, so the J call is doubtful. The CDR3 runs to 14 residues. The CDR3 nucleotides are TGTGCCAGCAGCATGACTAGCGGGGGCTACGAGCAGTACTTC. This gives the protein CASSMTSGGYEQYF.

This chain connects TRBV10-3 to TRBJ2-3; 7 nucleotides align to TRBD2. The CDR3 runs to 14 residues. Losses at the gene ends were 0 bases for V and 7 bases for J; bases not matched to a gene: 4. Germline CDR1 reads ENHRY; CDR2 reads SYGVKD. CDR3 nucleotides: TGTGCCATCAGTGAGTCGGGGGGGGAGAATACGCAGTATTTT. Protein: CAISESGGENTQYF.

To note about this clonotype: Germline and junction disagree at one end, which may indicate a read error. The rearrangement joins TRBV28 to TRBJ1-3; no firm D call. The germline V gene has CDR1 MDHEN and CDR2 SYDVKM. The CDR3 length is 15 residues. CDR3 sequence reads: CASRLAPSSGNTVYF. The CDR3 coding sequence is TGTGCCAGCAGGTTAGCCCCAAGCTCTGGAAACACCGTATATTTT.

The chain uses TRBV6-2 or TRBV6-3 and TRBJ2-7, with 7 bases that match TRBD2. Trimming at V came to 8 bases and at J to 6 bases, leaving 4 bases not matched to a gene. The CDR3 covers 11 residues. Germline V gene lookup returns CDR1 MNHEY and CDR2 SVGEGT. The CDR3 nucleotides read TGTGCCAGCGGGAGGGCCTCCGAGCAGTACTTC. Protein product: CASGRASEQYF.

This rearrangement joins TRBV7-9 to TRBJ1-2, with D maybe TRBD1 (6 bases). This CDR3 has 13 residues. Germline-derived CDR1 and CDR2 are SEHNR and FQNEAQ (reference sequence). Deletions cut 3 bases from V and 7 bases from J, with 12 bases between. CDR3 loop: CASSLDYRAGYTF. CDR3 DNA: TGTGCCAGCAGCTTGGACTACAGGGCTGGCTACACCTTC.

A few counts support this clonotype. The CDR3 nucleotides read TGTGCCAGCAGCTCCGGGAGGGGTATCGGGGAGACCCAGTACTTC. Its translation: CASSSGRGIGETQYF. The V call is TRBV7-9, the J call TRBJ2-5, with 8 bases that match TRBD2. Germline CDR1 SEHNR, CDR2 FQNEAQ (reference sequence). With V trimmed by 4 bases and J by 5 bases, 9 bases remained unmatched. The CDR3 totals 15 residues.

In nucleotides, the CDR3 is TGCGCCAGCAGCCAAGATCCATTGGGTAATGAAAAACTGTTTTTT. It encodes CASSQDPLGNEKLFF. This chain connects TRBV4-3 to TRBJ1-4; no clear D gene. Trimming left V 0 bases short and J 4 bases short, with 9 bases between. Germline CDR1 LGHNA, CDR2 YSLEER. The CDR3 spans 15 residues.

V and J are TRBV9 and TRBJ2-3; tentatively, D is TRBD2 (6 bases). CDR1 is SGDLS and CDR2 is YYNGEE in the germline V gene. The CDR3 spans 17 residues. Trimming stripped 0 bases from V and 6 bases from J, with 20 bases between. CDR3 sequence: CASSVGPRGTAGDTQYF. For the CDR3, the DNA is TGTGCCAGCAGCGTAGGTCCCCGGGGGACGGCGGGGGATACGCAGTATTTT.

V is TRBV30 and J is TRBJ2-5; 9 bases are shared with TRBD2. CDR1 GTSNPN and CDR2 SVGIG come from the germline V gene (reference sequence). The CDR3 consists of 15 residues. Losses at the gene ends were 2 bases for V and 4 bases for J; bases not matched to a gene: 8. The CDR3 protein is CAWSRSSGTGETQYF. CDR3 in DNA: TGTGCCTGGAGTCGGTCTAGCGGGACGGGAGAGACCCAGTACTTC.

This clonotype appeared a few times. The chain uses TRBV29-1 and TRBJ1-1; D perhaps matches TRBD1 (6 bases). Germline V gives CDR1 SQVTM, CDR2 ANQGSEA. The CDR3 is 12 amino acids. V was shortened by 5 bases and J by 7 bases, with 14 bases between the two germline ends. Here the CDR3 DNA reads TGCAGCGTTAACCCTGGACAGAGTGAAGCTTTCTTT. Amino acids: CSVNPGQSEAFF.

In this sample, this clonotype turned up a few times. V usage is TRBV27 and J usage is TRBJ2-1; 8 bases are shared with TRBD2. Germline lookup yields CDR1 MNHEY and CDR2 SMNVEV (reference sequence). This CDR3 comprises 16 residues. V dropped 5 bases and J dropped 2; count of bases not matched to a gene: 8. CDR3 in DNA: TGTGCCAGCAGTCCCACCGGGACTAGGACCTACAATGAGCAGTTCTTC. Encoded protein: CASSPTGTRTYNEQFF.

There are a few counts of this clonotype. This chain links TRBV12-3 or TRBV12-4 with TRBJ1-5, with 7 bases aligning to TRBD1. The trim removed 3 bases at V and 0 bases at J, leaving 8 bases unmatched. There are 17 residues in the CDR3. DNA for the CDR3: TGTGCCAGCAGTTTCAGGGGGGGACCCAATAGCAATCAGCCCCAGCATTTT. This gives the protein CASSFRGGPNSNQPQHF.

At least ten counts were recorded for this clonotype. The chain combines TRBV7-2 with TRBJ2-7; 7 bases map to TRBD1. Per germline, CDR1 SGHTA and CDR2 FQGNSA. This CDR3 region has 14 residues. J lost 2 bases, V lost 6 bases, and 7 bases had no gene match. The CDR3 sequence is CASRQGGSAYEQYF. The CDR3, as DNA: TGTGCCAGCAGGCAAGGGGGCAGCGCCTACGAGCAGTACTTC.

The chain joins TRBV14 to TRBJ2-4, with D perhaps TRBD2 (6 bases). The assigned J gene may be wrong: the sequence end matches TRBJ2-7 better. The CDR3 sequence is 16 residues long. CDR1 is SGHDN, CDR2 FVKESK, per germline. In DNA, the CDR3 is TGTGCCAGCAGCCAAGATGGCGGGGTTCAATTCTACGAGCAGTACTTC. Translating gives CASSQDGGVQFYEQYF.

V is TRBV6-6 and J is TRBJ2-5; a weak D match, TRBD2 (6 bases). CDR3 length equals 15 residues. V gave up 5 bases and J gave up 11 bases, with 24 bases separating them. Per germline, CDR1 MNHNY and CDR2 SVGAGI (reference sequence). In nucleotides, the CDR3 is TGTGCCAGCAGTAACCCCCGCGGGACCCACAATGAGCAGTACTTC. This codes for CASSNPRGTHNEQYF.

This clonotype has more than one count but fewer than ten. The V call is TRBV5-1, the J call TRBJ2-5, with 10 bases lining up with TRBD2. J was trimmed by 1 base and V by 4 bases; bases with no gene match: 7. The CDR3 contains 16 residues. Germline V CDR1 and CDR2: SGHRS, YFSETQ. The CDR3: CASSLRSGGAQETQYF. DNA of the CDR3: TGCGCCAGCAGCCTCCGAAGCGGGGGGGCCCAAGAGACCCAGTACTTC. The entire variable domain, with the rest obtained from reference TRBV5-1 and TRBJ2-5, is as follows: KAGVTQTPRYLIKTRGQQVTLSCSPISGHRSVSWYQQTPGQGLQFLFEYFSETQRNKGNFPGRFSGRQFSNSRSEMNVSTLELGDSALYLCASSLRSGGAQETQYFGPGTRLLVL.

As for this clonotype: The junction departs from germline at one end; a sequencing error may be responsible. The genes are TRBV7-2 and TRBJ2-4; possibly TRBD1 or TRBD2 for D (5 bases each). The end of the DNA is better explained by TRBJ2-7, so the J call may be wrong. CDR3 size: 15 residues. The V gene's germline CDR1 is SGHTA and CDR2 FQGNSA. In DNA form, the CDR3 reads TGTGCCGGCAGCTCTCTCGTCGGGGCTGGCTACGAGCAGTACTTC. This translates into CAGSSLVGAGYEQYF.

The chain employs TRBV5-1 and TRBJ1-4; tentative D call: TRBD1 (6 bases). Trimming took off 0 bases at V and 6 bases at J, with 9 bases between the two ends. The CDR3 runs 14 residues. In germline, CDR1 is SGHRS, CDR2 YFSETQ. CDR3 sequence reads: CASSLAGVDEKLFF. CDR3 DNA: TGCGCCAGCAGCTTGGCAGGGGTTGATGAAAAACTGTTTTTT.

This rearrangement joins TRBV5-1 to TRBJ1-1, with 7 bases fitting TRBD1. The CDR3 sequence is 14 residues long. V trimming: 5 bases; J trimming: 2 bases; junction bases outside the gene matches: 6. Per germline, CDR1 SGHRS and CDR2 YFSETQ. The CDR3, as DNA: TGCGCCAGCAGGCTCCGACAGGGTAACACTGAAGCTTTCTTT. As protein: CASRLRQGNTEAFF. The variable domain in full, with the rest retrieved from reference TRBV5-1 and TRBJ1-1, is KAGVTQTPRYLIKTRGQQVTLSCSPISGHRSVSWYQQTPGQGLQFLFEYFSETQRNKGNFPGRFSGRQFSNSRSEMNVSTLELGDSALYLCASRLRQGNTEAFFGQGTRLTVV.

This rearrangement joins TRBV7-9 to TRBJ1-2; D might be TRBD1 (6 bases). This CDR3 region has 15 residues. Germline V CDR1 and CDR2: SEHNR, FQNEAQ (reference sequence). V shed 2 bases and J shed 9 bases, with 19 bases lying between them. In nucleotides, the CDR3 is TGTGCCAGCAGCTTAAAGGACAGTGGGATTTTGAGCTACACCTTC. As protein: CASSLKDSGILSYTF. Drawing the rest from reference TRBV7-9 and TRBJ1-2, the complete variable domain is DTGVSQNPRHKITKRGQNVTFRCDPISEHNRLYWYRQTLGQGPEFLTYFQNEAQLEKSRLLSDRFSAERPKGSFSTLEIQRTEQGDSAMYLCASSLKDSGILSYTFGSGTRLTVV.

This clonotype has only a few counts. The chain couples TRBV7-3 to TRBJ2-1; 8 nucleotides match TRBD2. J was trimmed by 6 bases and V by 2 bases; bases with no gene match: 9. Looked up from germline, CDR1 is SGHTA and CDR2 is FQGTGA. The CDR3 is made up of 16 amino acids. The CDR3: CASSLVWAGGSNEQFF. DNA for the CDR3: TGTGCCAGCAGCTTAGTTTGGGCGGGAGGATCCAATGAGCAGTTCTTC.

CDR3 amino acids: CATSKGGGIGDEQFF. The CDR3 coding sequence is TGTGCCACCAGCAAGGGGGGGGGTATTGGCGATGAGCAGTTCTTC. The chain recombines TRBV15 with TRBJ2-1; D may be TRBD2 (7 bases). This CDR3 has 15 residues. Germline CDR1 and CDR2: LNHNV and YYDKDF (reference sequence). V lost 4 bases to trimming and J lost 8 bases, with 18 bases between them.

This clonotype was counted a few times. The V call is TRBV7-9, the J call TRBJ2-2, with 9 bases matching TRBD1. V was pared by 8 bases and J by 7 bases, with 8 bases of the junction left unmatched. Germline V gives CDR1 SEHNR, CDR2 FQNEAQ (reference sequence). The CDR3 is made up of 14 amino acids. This chain's CDR3 is CASRGQGNVGELFF. CDR3 coding DNA: TGTGCCAGCCGTGGACAGGGGAATGTCGGGGAGCTGTTTTTT.